These T cell receptor beta chains were read from a single sample in a study of blood T cells in healthy people across ages. TCRdb re-called the 5' RACE reads through MiXCR, storing one row per CDR3 protein. The sample shows fewer than 2 million distinct CDR3 sequences, about 39% of them seen only once. Input material: blood. The source of these receptors is a human donor in good health. CDR3s include the opening cysteine and the closing phenylalanine or tryptophan. A D gene is named only where the DNA matches it firmly. For some rows the clone size is stated as once, few or many, or as a class when expanded; others skip it.

clone size	V gene	J gene	D gene	CDR3 DNA	CDR3 protein
.	TRBV2	TRBJ2-3	TRBD1	TGTGCCAGCACCCTAGGACAGGGGGCAACCATGACGCAGTATTTT	CASTLGQGATMTQYF
.	TRBV7-9	TRBJ2-7	.	TGTGCCAGCAGCTTAGCTTCTGATATCTCCTACGAGCAGTACTTC	CASSLASDISYEQYF
.	TRBV29-1	TRBJ1-2	TRBD1	TGCAGCGTTGAAGCAGGGGGTAATGGCCACACCTTC	CSVEAGGNGHTF
.	TRBV12-3/TRBV12-4	TRBJ2-3	TRBD2	TGTGCCAGCAGCCTAGCGGGGGGGCTTGGCACAGATACGCAGTATTTT	CASSLAGGLGTDTQYF
.	TRBV10-3	TRBJ1-1	TRBD1	TGTGCCATCAGGGCCGACAGGGGAGGGGACACTGAAGCTTTCTTT	CAIRADRGGDTEAFF
.	TRBV4-3	TRBJ2-7	.	TGCGCCAGCAGCCAAGAGGGGCCAGGGGCTCTATACGAGCAGTACTTC	CASSQEGPGALYEQYF
.	TRBV10-3	TRBJ2-1	TRBD2	TGTGCCATCAGTGGTCTAGCGGGGGGGCTGAGTAATGAGCAGTTCTTC	CAISGLAGGLSNEQFF
few	TRBV7-2	TRBJ1-2	.	TGTGCCAGCAGCATTACAAGGGAATGGGGAAGGGGCTACACCTTC	CASSITREWGRGYTF
few	TRBV6-2/TRBV6-3	TRBJ1-6	.	TGTGCCAGCAGTTACAACCCACGCTCAGGGGTGTCCTATAATTCACCCCTCCACTTT	CASSYNPRSGVSYNSPLHF
.	TRBV29-1	TRBJ1-1	.	TGCAGCGTTGAAGGTACCGGGGCTTCCACTGAAGCTTTCTTT	CSVEGTGASTEAFF
.	TRBV28	TRBJ1-2	.	TGTGCCAGCAGTTTATTCGCGGGATATGGCTACACCTTC	CASSLFAGYGYTF
few	TRBV7-3	TRBJ2-6	.	TGTGCCAGCTCATGGGCTGGGGCCAACGTCCTGACTTTC	CASSWAGANVLTF
.	TRBV13	TRBJ2-5	TRBD2	TGTGCCAGCAGCTTCAGAGAGACTAGCGGGGGCCAAGAGACCCAGTACTTC	CASSFRETSGGQETQYF
.	TRBV5-5	TRBJ1-5	TRBD1	TGTGCCAGCAGCTTGGACAGGGGGGTTCAGCCCCAGCATTTT	CASSLDRGVQPQHF
many	TRBV12-3/TRBV12-4	TRBJ1-5	.	TGTGCCAGCAGCACGGTGCGGGGGGGCAATCAGCCCCAGCATTTT	CASSTVRGGNQPQHF
.	TRBV27	TRBJ2-5	TRBD1	TGTGCCAGCAGTTCTCAGCAGGGGGCCTGGGAGACCCAGTACTTC	CASSSQQGAWETQYF
.	TRBV5-1	TRBJ2-7	.	TGCGCCAGCAGCTTGGGGCAGGGACGGCAGAGCGAGCAGTACTTC	CASSLGQGRQSEQYF
.	TRBV25-1	TRBJ1-6	.	TGTGCCAGCAGGTGGGCAGTCAGAGACTATAATTCACCCCTCCACTTT	CASRWAVRDYNSPLHF
once	TRBV12-3/TRBV12-4	TRBJ1-2	TRBD1	TGTGCCAGCAGTCCCGGACAGGGACTGACCTTCTATGGCTACACCTTC	CASSPGQGLTFYGYTF
.	TRBV5-1	TRBJ2-6	.	TGCGCCAGCAGCTTGTGGGCTAGCGCTGGGGCCAACGTCCTGACTTTC	CASSLWASAGANVLTF
.	TRBV6-6	TRBJ1-5	TRBD1	TGTGCCAGCAGTTATTTCACAGGGGGCGCAGGGCAGCCCCAGCATTTT	CASSYFTGGAGQPQHF
.	TRBV20-1	TRBJ1-5	.	TGCAGTGCCCCGGGGGACCAAAGCAATCAGCCCCAGCATTTT	CSAPGDQSNQPQHF
.	TRBV4-3	TRBJ2-7	.	TGCGCCAGCAGCCAAGGGGTTGGAGGTGGACGGCGCGAGCAGTACTTC	CASSQGVGGGRREQYF
.	TRBV6-2/TRBV6-3	TRBJ2-7	.	TGTGCCAGCAGAGGAGACAGGCCCGTTAACTACGAGCAGTACTTC	CASRGDRPVNYEQYF